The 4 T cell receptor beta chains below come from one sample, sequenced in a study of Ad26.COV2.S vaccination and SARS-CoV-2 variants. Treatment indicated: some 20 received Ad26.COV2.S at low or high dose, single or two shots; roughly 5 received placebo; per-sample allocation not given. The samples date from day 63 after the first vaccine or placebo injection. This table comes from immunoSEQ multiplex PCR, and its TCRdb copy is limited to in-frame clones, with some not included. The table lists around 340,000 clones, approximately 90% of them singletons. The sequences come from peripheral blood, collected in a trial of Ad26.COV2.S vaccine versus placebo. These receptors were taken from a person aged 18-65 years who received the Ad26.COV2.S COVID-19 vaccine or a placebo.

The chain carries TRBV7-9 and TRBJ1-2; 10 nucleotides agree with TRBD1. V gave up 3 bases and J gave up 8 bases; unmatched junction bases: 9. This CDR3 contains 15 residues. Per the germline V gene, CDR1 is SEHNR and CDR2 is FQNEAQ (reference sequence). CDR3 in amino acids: CASSLTGGEIGGYTF. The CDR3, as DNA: TGTGCCAGCAGCTTGACAGGGGGCGAGATTGGAGGCTACACCTTC. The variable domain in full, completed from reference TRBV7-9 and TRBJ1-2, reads DTGVSQNPRHKITKRGQNVTFRCDPISEHNRLYWYRQTLGQGPEFLTYFQNEAQLEKSRLLSDRFSAERPKGSFSTLEIQRTEQGDSAMYLCASSLTGGEIGGYTFGSGTRLTVV.

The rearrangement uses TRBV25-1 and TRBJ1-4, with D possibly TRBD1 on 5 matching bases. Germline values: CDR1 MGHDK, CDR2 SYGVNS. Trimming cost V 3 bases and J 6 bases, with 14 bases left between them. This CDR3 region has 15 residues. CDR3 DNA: TGTGCCAGCAGTGATAGCAGGGTCCACTATGAAAAACTGTTTTTT. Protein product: CASSDSRVHYEKLFF.

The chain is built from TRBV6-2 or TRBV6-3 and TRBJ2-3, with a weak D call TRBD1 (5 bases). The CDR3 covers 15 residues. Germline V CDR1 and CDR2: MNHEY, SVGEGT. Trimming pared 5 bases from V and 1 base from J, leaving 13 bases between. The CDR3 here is CASSDPPTGTDTQYF. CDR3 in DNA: TGTGCCAGCAGTGACCCCCCGACAGGCACAGATACGCAGTATTTT.

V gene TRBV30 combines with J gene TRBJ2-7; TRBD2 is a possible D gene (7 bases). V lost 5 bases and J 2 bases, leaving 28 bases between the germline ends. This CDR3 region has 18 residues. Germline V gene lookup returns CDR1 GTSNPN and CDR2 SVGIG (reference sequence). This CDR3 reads CAWSEVQGRLARPYEQYF. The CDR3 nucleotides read TGTGCCTGGTCCGAGGTTCAGGGGAGACTAGCACGTCCCTACGAGCAGTACTTC.